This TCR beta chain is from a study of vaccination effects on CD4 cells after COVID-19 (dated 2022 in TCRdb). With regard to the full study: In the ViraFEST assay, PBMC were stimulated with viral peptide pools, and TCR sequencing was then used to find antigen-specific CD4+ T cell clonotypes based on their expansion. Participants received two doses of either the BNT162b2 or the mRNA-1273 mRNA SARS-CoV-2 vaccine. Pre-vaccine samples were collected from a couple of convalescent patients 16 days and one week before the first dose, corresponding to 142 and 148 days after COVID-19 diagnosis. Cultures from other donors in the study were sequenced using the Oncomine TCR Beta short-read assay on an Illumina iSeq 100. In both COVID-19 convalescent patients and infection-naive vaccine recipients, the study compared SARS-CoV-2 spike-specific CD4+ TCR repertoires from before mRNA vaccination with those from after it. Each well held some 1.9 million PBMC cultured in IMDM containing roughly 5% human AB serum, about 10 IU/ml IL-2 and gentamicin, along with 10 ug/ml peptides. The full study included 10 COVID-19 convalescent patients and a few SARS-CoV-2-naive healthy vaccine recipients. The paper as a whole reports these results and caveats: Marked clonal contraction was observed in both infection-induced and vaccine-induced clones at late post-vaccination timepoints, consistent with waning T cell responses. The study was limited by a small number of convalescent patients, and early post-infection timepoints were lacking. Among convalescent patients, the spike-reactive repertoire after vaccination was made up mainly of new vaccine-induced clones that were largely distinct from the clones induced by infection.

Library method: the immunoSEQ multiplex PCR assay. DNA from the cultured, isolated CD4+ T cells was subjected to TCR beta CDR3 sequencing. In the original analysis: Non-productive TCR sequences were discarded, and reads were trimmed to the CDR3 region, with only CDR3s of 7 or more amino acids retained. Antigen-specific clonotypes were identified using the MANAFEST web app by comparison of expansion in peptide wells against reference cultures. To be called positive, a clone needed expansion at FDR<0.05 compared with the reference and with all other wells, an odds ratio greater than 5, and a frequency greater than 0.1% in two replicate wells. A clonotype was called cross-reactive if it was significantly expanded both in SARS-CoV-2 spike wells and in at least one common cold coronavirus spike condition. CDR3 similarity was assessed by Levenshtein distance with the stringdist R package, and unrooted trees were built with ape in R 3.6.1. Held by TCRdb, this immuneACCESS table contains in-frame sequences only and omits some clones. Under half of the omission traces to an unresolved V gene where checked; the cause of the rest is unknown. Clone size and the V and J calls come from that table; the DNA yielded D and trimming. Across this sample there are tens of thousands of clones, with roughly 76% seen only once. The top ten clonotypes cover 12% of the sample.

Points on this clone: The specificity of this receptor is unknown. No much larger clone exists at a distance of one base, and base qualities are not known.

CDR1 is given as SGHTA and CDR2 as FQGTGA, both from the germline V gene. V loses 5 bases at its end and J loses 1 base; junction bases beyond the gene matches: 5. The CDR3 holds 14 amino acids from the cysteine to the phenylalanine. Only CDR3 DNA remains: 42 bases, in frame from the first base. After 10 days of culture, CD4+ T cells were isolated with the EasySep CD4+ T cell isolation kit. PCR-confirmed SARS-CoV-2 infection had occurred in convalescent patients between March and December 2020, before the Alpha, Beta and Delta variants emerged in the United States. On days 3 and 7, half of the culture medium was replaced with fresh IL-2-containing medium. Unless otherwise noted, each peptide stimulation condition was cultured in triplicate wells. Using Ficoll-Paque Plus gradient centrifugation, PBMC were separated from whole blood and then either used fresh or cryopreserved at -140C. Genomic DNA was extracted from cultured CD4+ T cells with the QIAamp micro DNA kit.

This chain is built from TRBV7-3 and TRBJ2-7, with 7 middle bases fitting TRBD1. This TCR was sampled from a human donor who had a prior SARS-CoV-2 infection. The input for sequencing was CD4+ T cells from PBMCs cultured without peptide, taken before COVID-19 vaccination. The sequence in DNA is TGTGCCAGCAGCCGGACAGGACTTTCCTACGAGCAGTACTTC. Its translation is CASSRTGLSYEQYF.